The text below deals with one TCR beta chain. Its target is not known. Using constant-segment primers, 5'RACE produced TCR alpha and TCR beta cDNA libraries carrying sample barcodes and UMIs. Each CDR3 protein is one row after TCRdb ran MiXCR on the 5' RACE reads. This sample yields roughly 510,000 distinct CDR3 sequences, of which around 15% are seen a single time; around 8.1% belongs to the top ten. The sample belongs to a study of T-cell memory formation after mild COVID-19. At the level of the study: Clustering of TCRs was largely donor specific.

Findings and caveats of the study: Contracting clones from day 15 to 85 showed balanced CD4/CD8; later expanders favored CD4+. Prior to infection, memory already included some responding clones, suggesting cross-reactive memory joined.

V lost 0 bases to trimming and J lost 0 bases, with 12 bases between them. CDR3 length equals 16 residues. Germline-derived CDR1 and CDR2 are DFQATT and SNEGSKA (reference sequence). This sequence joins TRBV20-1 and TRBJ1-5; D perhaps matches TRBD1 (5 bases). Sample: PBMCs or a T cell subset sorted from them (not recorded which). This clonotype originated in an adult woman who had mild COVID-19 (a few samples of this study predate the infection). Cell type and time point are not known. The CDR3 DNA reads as TGCAGTGCTAGAGATCCAAGGGGAGGTAGCAATCAGCCCCAGCATTTT. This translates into CSARDPRGGSNQPQHF.